This T cell receptor beta chain is from a study of shared clonotypes between healthy human individuals. On the study more broadly: The study used three CD4 naive, three CD4 memory, two CD8 naive and one CD8 memory plate per donor. Study-level results: Naive subsets, compared against memory subsets, generally had larger estimated richness values.

Terminally differentiated effector memory CD45RA+ cells were excluded from the naive CD8 cells, which were CD45RO-negative and positively selected for CCR7. The donor population consisted of healthy HIV-negative adults with no recent acute infections or vaccinations. Execution of the assay was at deep level. The method was immunoSEQ multiplex PCR; TCRdb's version includes in-frame clones alone and lacks a portion of them. Of nearly 2 million clones listed, about 94% were seen once; the top ten hold more than 0.95%. Details on this clone: The antigen is unknown.

This CDR3 contains 14 residues. V was pared by 5 bases and J by 1 base, with 11 bases between. CDR1 SGHDT and CDR2 YYEEEE come from the germline V gene. Sequenced: naive CD8+ T cells sorted from blood. This clonotype was obtained from a man aged 18 to 35 in good health. V is TRBV5-6 and J is TRBJ2-3; a possible D gene is TRBD1 (5 bases). The chain's CDR3 is CASSQGWGTDTQYF. The CDR3 DNA follows: TGTGCCAGCAGTCAGGGTTGGGGCACAGATACGCAGTATTTT.